The source of this T cell receptor beta chain is a study of blood T cell repertoires in COVID-19. Background on the study: T cells, B-cell-depleted T cells, or PBMCs supplied cDNA or gDNA.

Those enrolled in Seattle joined during active infection and were followed longitudinally afterward. Authors' processing steps: Nucleated cell number was recorded as an estimate derived from reference gene primer amplification. Using immunoSEQ multiplex PCR, the repertoire was profiled, and TCRdb retains in-frame clones only, with some absent. The V and J calls and clone size were taken over from that table, and D and trimming were inferred from the DNA. The sample has 90,000 or so clones; 87% are singletons. V dropped 4 bases and J dropped 5 bases, with 14 bases sitting between them. Per germline, CDR1 SGHNT and CDR2 YYREEE (reference sequence). CDR3 size: 14 residues.

The receptor was derived from a woman aged 55-69 years with COVID-19, enrolled during active disease. The gene calls are TRBV5-4 and TRBJ2-3; D perhaps matches TRBD1 (6 bases). Sequenced: peripheral blood. The CDR3 nucleotides are TGTGCCAGCAGCCCCGGACAGAGAGTAGATACGCAGTATTTT. It specifies CASSPGQRVDTQYF.